This T cell receptor beta chain was profiled in a study of blood T cells in healthy people across ages. The second PCR ran about 6 to 11 cycles with a sample-barcoded 5' primer and J-beta primers. Via MiXCR, TCRdb re-called the 5' RACE reads, giving one row per CDR3 protein. The repertoire has under 2,000,000 distinct CDR3 sequences, around 50% of them found once; the top ten carry approximately 2.1%. The V segment lost 5 bases and the J segment 1 base; nucleotides outside the gene matches: 3. Germline V lookup: CDR1 SGHTA, CDR2 FQGNSA. The length of the CDR3 is 15 residues. This clonotype was seen ten or more times.

The sequencing input was blood. This rearrangement joins TRBV7-2 to TRBJ2-3, with 10 bases lining up with TRBD1. This clonotype was sampled from a woman between 35 and 50 years old in good health. CDR3 protein: CASSRDRGRTDTQYF. The CDR3 DNA is TGTGCCAGCAGCCGTGACAGGGGGCGCACAGATACGCAGTATTTT.